Below, one TCR beta chain is given with its context. Its matching antigen is unknown. During the collection period, no donor immune events like infections were recorded. The data derive from a study of identifying expanded T cells in peripheral blood. General study findings and limits: Technical replicates showed about 1.2 changed clones; two weeks 15 to 20; four weeks 19. Clone count variance between roughly 2-week samples rose with total template count.

The germline V gene has CDR1 SGHRS and CDR2 YFSETQ. This CDR3 is built from 17 residues. The J segment lost 4 bases and the V segment lost 3 bases, leaving 12 bases of the junction unmatched. Libraries were prepared by immunoSEQ multiplex PCR; TCRdb keeps only in-frame clonotypes and omits some of them. The sample consists of roughly 100,000 clones, approximately 90% of them appearing once. The chain couples TRBV5-1 to TRBJ2-2; 7 bases map to TRBD1. The specimen sequenced was blood. This sequence originates from a person aged 18 to 69 in good health. The CDR3 reads CASSSPTGALGTGELFF. The DNA for the CDR3 is TGCGCCAGCAGCTCCCCTACAGGGGCTTTGGGCACCGGGGAGCTGTTTTTT. The whole variable domain, filled in from reference TRBV5-1 and TRBJ2-2, reads KAGVTQTPRYLIKTRGQQVTLSCSPISGHRSVSWYQQTPGQGLQFLFEYFSETQRNKGNFPGRFSGRQFSNSRSEMNVSTLELGDSALYLCASSSPTGALGTGELFFGEGSRLTVL.